This TCR beta chain came from a study of T cell responses to AZD1222 COVID-19 vaccine. The CDR3 runs to 15 residues. The germline V and J ends were trimmed by 3 bases and 10 bases, with 17 bases remaining between them. CDR1 and CDR2 from the germline V gene are KGHDR and SFDVKD. Study-wide points: Vaccination with two AZD1222 doses was followed by a rise in Spike-specific TCR breadth and depth. Variant regions that are unmutated are reportedly the target of nearly half of spike-specific TCRs.

TCRdb's copy holds only in-frame clones and misses some; the assay was immunoSEQ multiplex PCR. The repertoire consists of over 65,000 clones, with around nine tenths occurring once and the leading ten covering less than 8.5%. As concerns this clone: Its antigen is still unknown.

Material: peripheral blood, obtained 28 days after the second AZD1222 dose. V and J are TRBV24-1 and TRBJ1-4; a weak D match, TRBD1 (6 bases). This TCR was sampled from an adult who received the AZD1222 COVID-19 vaccine. As DNA, the CDR3 is TGTGCCACCAGTGATCCGCGCAGACAGGATGGAAAACTGTTTTTT. Protein sequence: CATSDPRRQDGKLFF.